This TCR beta chain stems from a study of shared clonotypes between healthy human individuals. Study outcomes and limitations: The small donor group covered limited genetic and exposure diversity.

On this clone: What it binds is unknown.

This CDR3 is 15 amino acids long. Germline assignment: CDR1 MNHNY and CDR2 SVGAGI (reference sequence). V was trimmed by 0 bases and J by 5 bases, leaving 11 bases between them. An even split of each subset's genomic DNA across several immunoSEQ plates was performed. In the study's own analysis: As immunoSEQ supplied junction-only sequences (without quality scores), filtering differed. Data came from immunoSEQ multiplex PCR; TCRdb stores just in-frame clones and leaves some out. D and trimming were read from the DNA, whereas the V and J calls and clone size are those reported in that table. Of hundreds of thousands of clones listed, roughly 96% are singletons. Selected positively for CCR7 and CD45RO-negative, naive CD8 cells excluded terminally differentiated effector memory CD45RA+ cells.

V is TRBV6-6 and J is TRBJ2-1; unclear D gene. The clonotype was recovered from a woman aged 30 to 39 in good health. Sequencing used naive CD8+ T cells sorted from blood. The CDR3 sequence is CASSYSTGLDNEQFF. DNA for the CDR3: TGTGCCAGCAGTTACTCGACGGGCCTAGACAATGAGCAGTTCTTC.